This TCR beta chain was found in a study of beta chain features in type 1 diabetes. Study conclusions and caveats: Moderately but significantly shorter TCRB CDR3s were found in Type 1 diabetes patients in all four CD4+ subsets.

The investigators reverse transcribed all of the isolated RNA, so they sequenced expressed TCRB transcripts. Libraries were prepared by immunoSEQ multiplex PCR; TCRdb keeps only in-frame clonotypes and omits some of them. The repertoire holds 630,000 or so clones, around an eighth seen once, with roughly 0.04% in the top ten. The CDR3 runs to 14 residues. V was pared by 0 bases and J by 1 base, with 7 bases between. The germline CDR1 and CDR2 sequences are SGHRS and YFSETQ. There was one heparinised blood draw per donor, averaging approximately 120 mL. Cells sorted by CD45RO/CCR7/CD25/CD127/CD95/CD27 comprised CD4+ naive, central memory, regulatory and stem cell-like memory cells. This clone was recorded once. What it binds is not known. Other DNA sequences in the same sample also yield this CDR3.

The specimen was naive CD4+ T cells from blood. This TCR was sampled from a man aged 18 to 29 with type 1 diabetes. V usage is TRBV5-1 and J usage is TRBJ2-5; TRBD1 is a possible D gene (5 bases). The CDR3 coding sequence is TGCGCCAGCAGCTTGGGACAGACCCAAGAGACCCAGTACTTC. This encodes CASSLGQTQETQYF.